This is a list of T cell receptor beta chains from one sample in a study of blood T cell repertoires in COVID-19. The data were produced by immunoSEQ multiplex PCR, yet TCRdb's version contains in-frame clones alone and is incomplete. Here the sample spans roughly 250,000 clones, 70% to 90% being singletons. Input material: peripheral blood. The receptors originated from a man aged 35 to 55 with acute or convalescent COVID-19. Each CDR3 is given with its conserved first and last residue. The D gene is left open where the match is weak. Clone size, where shown, is once, few, many, or a class for clones that have expanded.

J,V,D,size,CDR3,DNA
TRBJ1-2,TRBV5-8,-,-,CASSLRRAGYTF,TGTGCCAGCAGCTTGCGCCGTGCGGGCTACACCTTC
TRBJ1-1,TRBV5-1,-,once,CASSPSRGQNTEAFF,TGCGCCAGCAGCCCATCAAGAGGTCAGAACACTGAAGCTTTCTTT
TRBJ1-1,TRBV5-1,TRBD1,-,CASSRGTGGSTEAFF,TGCGCCAGCAGCCGAGGGACAGGGGGGAGCACTGAAGCTTTCTTT
TRBJ1-5,TRBV7-2,TRBD1,-,CASSSRQGQPQHF,TGTGCCAGCAGCAGTCGACAGGGTCAGCCCCAGCATTTT
TRBJ2-1,TRBV2,-,few,CASSERAGLFF,TGTGCCAGCAGTGAGAGGGCAGGTCTGTTCTTC
TRBJ2-7,TRBV2,-,once,CASSGETSSYEQYF,TGTGCCAGCAGTGGGGAGACTAGCTCCTACGAGCAGTACTTC
TRBJ1-2,TRBV19,-,-,CASCRSPGTNYGYTF,TGTGCCAGTTGCCGTTCACCGGGGACTAACTATGGCTACACCTTC
TRBJ1-2,TRBV28,TRBD1,-,CASSLWTGGYGYTF,TGTGCCAGCAGTTTATGGACAGGGGGCTATGGCTACACCTTC
TRBJ2-1,TRBV12-3/TRBV12-4,-,-,CASSGQNGDEQFF,TGTGCCAGCAGTGGACAGAATGGCGATGAGCAGTTCTTC
TRBJ2-1,TRBV9,-,-,CASSVVEGGAGDEQFF,TGTGCCAGCAGCGTAGTGGAGGGGGGGGCAGGCGATGAGCAGTTCTTC
TRBJ1-2,TRBV4-3,TRBD1,-,CASSQDDRGLYGYTF,TGCGCCAGCAGCCAAGACGACAGGGGGCTTTATGGCTACACCTTC
TRBJ2-5,TRBV6-6,-,-,CASSPFGGTYQETQYF,TGTGCCAGCAGTCCCTTTGGAGGGACGTACCAAGAGACCCAGTACTTC
TRBJ2-5,TRBV27,TRBD2,-,CASSLRPTSGQETQYF,TGTGCCAGCAGTTTAAGACCGACTAGCGGACAAGAGACCCAGTACTTC
TRBJ1-5,TRBV9,-,-,CASSVGGAGGQPQHF,TGTGCCAGCAGCGTAGGAGGGGCTGGAGGGCAGCCCCAGCATTTT
TRBJ2-5,TRBV24-1,TRBD1,-,CATSDLGTGGGETQYF,TGTGCCACCAGTGACCTCGGGACAGGGGGAGGTGAGACCCAGTACTTC
TRBJ2-3,TRBV27,-,once,CASSPHTTGNTDTQYF,TGTGCCAGCAGTCCCCATACGACAGGAAACACAGATACGCAGTATTTT
TRBJ1-3,TRBV5-1,TRBD1,-,CASSLGGQVSGNTIYF,TGCGCCAGCAGCTTGGGGGGACAGGTCTCTGGAAACACCATATATTTT
TRBJ2-1,TRBV6-2/TRBV6-3,-,-,CASSYLPVNEQFF,TGTGCCAGCAGTTACCTCCCGGTCAATGAGCAGTTCTTC
TRBJ2-5,TRBV19,TRBD1,once,CASSIAIGRGLQTQYF,TGTGCCAGTAGTATAGCCATCGGCAGGGGGCTACAGACCCAGTACTTC
TRBJ2-3,TRBV18,TRBD2,-,CASSPAGVTDTQYF,TGTGCCAGCTCGCCTGCGGGGGTCACAGATACGCAGTATTTT
TRBJ1-2,TRBV5-8,-,-,CASSQGPGGEELNYGYTF,TGTGCCAGCAGCCAGGGCCCCGGCGGGGAGGAGCTCAACTATGGCTACACCTTC
TRBJ1-3,TRBV30,TRBD1,-,CAWSVDRGTFSGNTIYF,TGTGCCTGGAGTGTGGACAGGGGTACCTTCTCTGGAAACACCATATATTTT
TRBJ2-2,TRBV27,-,-,CASRDQGGPGELFF,TGTGCCAGCAGGGATCAGGGGGGCCCCGGGGAGCTGTTTTTT
TRBJ1-2,TRBV6-1,TRBD1,few,CASSDPGQGTLLDGYTF,TGTGCCAGCAGTGACCCGGGACAGGGGACCCTGTTAGATGGCTACACCTTC
TRBJ1-1,TRBV24-1,-,-,CATSDRGNTEAFF,TGTGCCACCAGTGATCGGGGGAACACTGAAGCTTTCTTT
TRBJ1-5,TRBV6-7,-,-,CATGLSGGRGEERNQPQHF,TGTGCCACGGGCTTAAGTGGTGGTAGGGGCGAGGAGCGCAATCAGCCCCAGCATTTT
TRBJ2-3,TRBV7-9,TRBD2,once,CASSLGLAGGSTDTQYF,TGTGCCAGCAGCCTGGGACTAGCGGGGGGGAGCACAGATACGCAGTATTTT
TRBJ2-3,TRBV7-9,TRBD2,-,CASTPEERGTDTQYF,TGTGCCAGCACCCCGGAGGAGCGGGGGACAGATACGCAGTATTTT
TRBJ2-7,TRBV7-8,-,-,CASSPPSGRGQYF,TGTGCCAGCAGCCCGCCGAGCGGAAGAGGCCAGTACTTC
TRBJ1-1,TRBV2,TRBD1,-,CASSGTAGGAFF,TGTGCCAGCAGTGGGACCGCAGGGGGAGCTTTCTTT
TRBJ2-3,TRBV6-2/TRBV6-3,TRBD2,-,CASSSGGAIPTDTQYF,TGTGCCAGCAGTAGCGGGGGGGCCATTCCCACAGATACGCAGTATTTT
TRBJ1-2,TRBV5-6,TRBD1,-,CASSEQGASYGYTF,TGTGCCAGCAGCGAACAGGGGGCAAGCTATGGCTACACCTTC
TRBJ1-1,TRBV18,-,-,CASSPRDTWTTEAFF,TGTGCCAGCTCACCCCGGGACACTTGGACCACTGAAGCTTTCTTT
TRBJ1-5,TRBV28,-,-,CASNHRGGAGQPQHF,TGTGCCAGCAATCACCGGGGGGGGGCCGGTCAGCCCCAGCATTTT
TRBJ1-1,TRBV4-2,-,-,CASSQALSNTEAFF,TGTGCCAGCAGCCAAGCATTGAGTAACACTGAAGCTTTCTTT
TRBJ2-7,TRBV28,-,-,CASSHHPRQYF,TGTGCCAGCAGTCATCACCCGAGGCAGTACTTC
TRBJ2-1,TRBV2,-,-,CASARQTEQFF,TGTGCCAGCGCAAGACAGACTGAGCAGTTCTTC
TRBJ1-5,TRBV28,TRBD1,-,CASSPGLGTGHQPQHF,TGTGCCAGCAGTCCAGGATTAGGGACAGGGCATCAGCCCCAGCATTTT
TRBJ1-4,TRBV20-1,TRBD1,-,CSAWTGEKLFF,TGCAGTGCTTGGACAGGCGAAAAACTGTTTTTT
TRBJ2-3,TRBV3-1/TRBV3-2,TRBD1,-,CASRTTGGTDTQYF,TGTGCCAGCAGGACAACAGGGGGGACAGATACGCAGTATTTT
TRBJ1-5,TRBV7-9,TRBD1,-,CASSSDRGANQPQHF,TGTGCCAGCAGCTCGGACAGGGGTGCAAATCAGCCCCAGCATTTT
TRBJ2-2,TRBV28,TRBD1,-,CASSSGTGGITGELFF,TGTGCCAGCAGTTCAGGGACAGGGGGCATCACCGGGGAGCTGTTTTTT
TRBJ2-7,TRBV6-2/TRBV6-3,-,-,CASSYSNYEQYF,TGTGCCAGCAGTTACTCTAACTACGAGCAGTACTTC
TRBJ2-7,TRBV27,TRBD1,-,CASSLKGQRSFYEQYF,TGTGCCAGCAGTTTAAAGGGACAGAGATCATTCTACGAGCAGTACTTC
TRBJ1-1,TRBV6-5,-,few,CASMRTASGGAFF,TGTGCCAGCATGCGGACGGCGTCAGGAGGAGCTTTCTTT
TRBJ2-3,TRBV4-3,-,few,CASSQGGDTTTDTQYF,TGCGCCAGCAGCCAAGGGGGGGATACTACCACAGATACGCAGTATTTT
TRBJ2-2,TRBV2,-,-,CASSTQGRVDTGELFF,TGTGCCAGCAGCACCCAGGGGAGGGTGGACACCGGGGAGCTGTTTTTT
TRBJ2-7,TRBV9,TRBD2,-,CASSVSASGAYEQYF,TGTGCCAGCAGCGTATCTGCTAGCGGTGCTTACGAGCAGTACTTC
TRBJ1-2,TRBV7-2,-,-,CASSLPRAIFEGYTF,TGTGCCAGCAGTCTCCCACGTGCCATCTTCGAGGGCTACACCTTC
TRBJ1-2,TRBV9,-,-,CASGGRGAESNYGYTF,TGTGCCAGCGGTGGTCGCGGGGCGGAGTCTAACTATGGCTACACCTTC